This is a list of T cell receptor beta chains from one sample in a study of PD-L1 blockade in urothelial cancer. Assay: immunoSEQ multiplex PCR; the TCRdb copy retains only in-frame clones and omits some. The sample has fewer than 65,000 clones; around 80% are singletons. The sequenced sample was PBMCs, obtained around atezolizumab (anti-PD-L1) treatment. The receptors stem from a man aged 70 or older with urothelial cancer. Each CDR3 is given with its conserved first and last residue. Each record gives: V gene, J gene, CDR3 protein.

V gene: TRBV19
J gene: TRBJ1-4
CDR3 protein: CASSPQTSTGEKLFF

V gene: TRBV7-9
J gene: TRBJ1-4
CDR3 protein: CASSVRGTTNEKLFF

V gene: TRBV4-2
J gene: TRBJ1-2
CDR3 protein: CASSPNGRDGYGYTF

V gene: TRBV2
J gene: TRBJ1-4
CDR3 protein: CASSPFQGRLAGTNEKLFF

V gene: TRBV29-1
J gene: TRBJ2-5
CDR3 protein: CSVGGLAVGGTQYF

V gene: TRBV2
J gene: TRBJ1-2
CDR3 protein: CASLGTTNYGYTF

V gene: TRBV30
J gene: TRBJ1-2
CDR3 protein: CAWTPGDNLYGYTF

V gene: TRBV28
J gene: TRBJ1-1
CDR3 protein: CASSHRGRNTEAFF

V gene: TRBV19
J gene: TRBJ2-1
CDR3 protein: CASTERQLTYNEQFF

V gene: TRBV5-1
J gene: TRBJ1-2
CDR3 protein: CASSLGTGTTNYGYTF

V gene: TRBV5-1
J gene: TRBJ2-7
CDR3 protein: CASSFPGSGAYEQYF

V gene: TRBV28
J gene: TRBJ1-1
CDR3 protein: CASPRGTGGDTEAFF

V gene: TRBV27
J gene: TRBJ1-2
CDR3 protein: CASSLLGRTDPYGYTF

V gene: TRBV6-4
J gene: TRBJ2-2
CDR3 protein: CASTARLAGRGGELFF

V gene: TRBV6-5
J gene: TRBJ2-7
CDR3 protein: CASSYLDRGPYEQYF

V gene: TRBV28
J gene: TRBJ1-3
CDR3 protein: CASGTGRNTIYF

V gene: TRBV5-4
J gene: TRBJ2-2
CDR3 protein: CASSLGRDTGELFF

V gene: TRBV29-1
J gene: TRBJ2-7
CDR3 protein: CSVEMGQDEQYF

V gene: TRBV18
J gene: TRBJ2-7
CDR3 protein: CASSGTSGSYEQYF

V gene: TRBV5-1
J gene: TRBJ1-1
CDR3 protein: CASSRDRGNAEAFF

V gene: TRBV7-8
J gene: TRBJ2-1
CDR3 protein: CASSLRSEQFF

V gene: TRBV7-2
J gene: TRBJ1-2
CDR3 protein: CASSSQKRGYTF

V gene: TRBV2
J gene: TRBJ1-5
CDR3 protein: CASSGRGNPYSNQPQHF

V gene: TRBV5-1
J gene: TRBJ1-4
CDR3 protein: CASSTGTGNEKLFF

V gene: TRBV29-1
J gene: TRBJ2-1
CDR3 protein: CSVVLYNEQFF

V gene: TRBV4-3
J gene: TRBJ2-3
CDR3 protein: CASSQERGTSRGDTQYF

V gene: TRBV6-1
J gene: TRBJ1-6
CDR3 protein: CAGGKSSYNSPLHF

V gene: TRBV6-1
J gene: TRBJ1-2
CDR3 protein: CASSGGQGGYGYTF

V gene: TRBV7-2
J gene: TRBJ1-2
CDR3 protein: CASSREGGNYGYTF

V gene: TRBV19
J gene: TRBJ2-7
CDR3 protein: CASSPLTGDHEQYF

V gene: TRBV28
J gene: TRBJ2-4
CDR3 protein: CASSSPQGAKNIQYF

V gene: TRBV4-3
J gene: TRBJ2-1
CDR3 protein: CASSESPQGLNEQFF

V gene: TRBV4-3
J gene: TRBJ2-7
CDR3 protein: CASSPLTGLGEQYF

V gene: TRBV6-1
J gene: TRBJ1-1
CDR3 protein: CASSEQGLSTEAFF

V gene: TRBV6-6
J gene: TRBJ1-2
CDR3 protein: CASSYSGTSNYGYTF